One sample yielded the 8 T cell receptor beta chains listed below, sequenced in a study of CXCR3-negative and CXCR3-positive naive CD8 T cells. Carrying UMI labels, the TRB cDNA libraries were prepared through 5' RACE. TCRdb re-called the 5' RACE reads; every CDR3 protein appears as one record, without DNA. This table holds around 81,000 distinct CDR3 sequences. Material for sequencing was naive CXCR3- CD8+ T cells from blood. Specified subset: CD45RO-CCR7+CD27+CD95- naive CD8+ T cells lacking CXCR3 (TNR3-). The receptor set was obtained from a human donor in good health. Some clones in this sample may be carry-over from other donors' samples.

J is TRBJ2-2 and V is TRBV4-1; the TCRdb D gene call, TRBD2, has no DNA to confirm it. This CDR3 comprises 17 residues. Germline loops: CDR1 MGHRA, CDR2 YSYEKL. The CDR3 is CASSHLLAEPNTGELFF.

The chain recombines TRBV10-3 with TRBJ2-1; TCRdb indicates TRBD2, and absent DNA this call remains unverified. This CDR3 contains 14 residues. Germline CDR1 ENHRY, CDR2 SYGVKD. This CDR3 is CATRQGGLSDEQFF.

The gene calls are TRBV20-1 and TRBJ2-7. This CDR3 spans 14 amino acids. Per germline, CDR1 DFQATT and CDR2 SNEGSKA (reference sequence). The CDR3 sequence: CSATDPDLSYEQYF.

The rearrangement uses TRBV12-3 or TRBV12-4 and TRBJ2-1; with no DNA, the TCRdb D assignment of TRBD1 cannot be verified. This CDR3 contains 12 residues. The CDR3 loop is CASSLGDNEQFF.

The chain joins TRBV27 to TRBJ2-1; TCRdb reports TRBD2, a call that lacks DNA to check it against. The CDR3 has 15 residues. Germline V CDR1 and CDR2: MNHEY, SMNVEV (reference sequence). The CDR3 spells CASQPFRLARNEQFF.

The chain joins TRBV29-1 to TRBJ2-1; TCRdb reports TRBD2, a call that lacks DNA to check it against. CDR3 size: 13 residues. From germline, CDR1 is SQVTM and CDR2 ANQGSEA. The CDR3 is CSVEDGLYNEQFF.

This sequence joins TRBV7-7 and TRBJ2-2; TCRdb's D call of TRBD1 is untestable without DNA. In germline, CDR1 is SSHAT, CDR2 FNYEAQ (reference sequence). The CDR3 sequence is 15 residues long. The CDR3 sequence is CASSLEPGDTGELFF. The full variable domain, with the rest looked up from reference TRBV7-7 and TRBJ2-2, is GAGVSQSPRYKVTKRGQDVTLRCDPISSHATLYWYQQALGQGPEFLTYFNYEAQPDKSGLPSDRFSAERPEGSISTLTIQRTEQRDSAMYRCASSLEPGDTGELFFGEGSRLTVL.

The V and J genes are TRBV7-9 and TRBJ1-6. The CDR3 spans 11 residues. CDR1 is SEHNR and CDR2 is FQNEAQ in the germline V gene (reference sequence). The CDR3 sequence: CASSLDAPLHF. Using reference TRBV7-9 and TRBJ1-6 for the parts outside the CDR3, the full variable domain is DTGVSQNPRHKITKRGQNVTFRCDPISEHNRLYWYRQTLGQGPEFLTYFQNEAQLEKSRLLSDRFSAERPKGSFSTLEIQRTEQGDSAMYLCASSLDAPLHFGNGTRLTVT.